This TCR beta chain was retrieved from a study of Ad26.COV2.S vaccination and SARS-CoV-2 variants (dated by TCRdb to the early 2020s). Context from the whole study: Vaccine-arm donors came from COV1001, a multicentre, randomized, double-blind, placebo-controlled phase I-IIa trial of Ad26.COV2.S in healthy adults. Ad26.COV2.S was administered intramuscularly at 5 x 10^10 or 1 x 10^11 viral particles, either as a single shot or as two shots given 56 days apart. TCRbeta repertoire sequencing was used to assess the specificity and breadth of SARS-CoV-2-reactive T cell receptors after Ad26.COV2.S vaccination. A total of some 30 samples were included in the TCR-sequenced set, comprising roughly 19 Ad26.COV2.S vaccine recipients, 5 placebo recipients and 8 SARS-CoV-2 convalescent individuals. Trial participants were randomized into five groups of five, in which low-dose or high-dose Ad26.COV2.S was given once or twice, or placebo was given on both occasions. Investigators remained blinded to trial group allocation during experiments and outcome assessment. The study at large found these results: Ad26.COV2.S recipients had higher spike-specific TCR breadth than placebo recipients (P = 0.0014). After vaccination, spike-specific CD8+ and CD4+ T cell responses were reported to show substantial breadth. The authors noted that total T cell responses may have been underestimated by the TCR breadth and depth analyses. The study lacked the statistical power to compare responses across vaccine doses or regimens. Vaccine and placebo recipients had comparable non-spike TCR breadth, which fits with the vaccine containing only spike.

The sample's treatment or condition label, in plain terms: some 19 received Ad26.COV2.S at low or high dose, single or two shots; 5 received placebo; per-sample allocation not given. For vaccine and placebo recipients, the sequenced repertoires came from samples collected on day 63 after the first injection. In Cohort 1b, roughly 26 adults aged 18-55 years were enrolled at a single site in Boston, USA, between 29 July and 7 August 2020. Ad26.COV2.S was a replication-incompetent adenovirus type 26 vector that expressed a prefusion-stabilized SARS-CoV-2 spike protein derived from the original Wuhan strain. About this clone itself: What this receptor recognizes is not known. Qualities for individual bases were not recorded, and no much larger clone is one base off. The same CDR3 is also encoded by other DNA sequences in this sample.

In the germline V gene, CDR1 corresponds to SQVTM and CDR2 to ANQGSEA. From its cysteine to its phenylalanine, the CDR3 spans 10 amino acids. Only the CDR3 part of the read is kept: 30 bases, read in frame from the first base. V is cut by 3 bases and J by 3 bases, and the space between the germline ends is 2 bases. TCRbeta CDR3 regions were sequenced with the immunoSEQ Assay. After extraction, genomic DNA underwent amplification by bias-controlled multiplex PCR, followed by high-throughput sequencing. The paper's processing steps were these. Collapsing and filtering of sequences were performed to quantify the absolute abundance of each unique TCRbeta CDR3 region. T cell fraction was estimated by normalizing TCRbeta template counts to usable DNA, with usable DNA measured through amplification of reference genes found in all nucleated cells. Repertoire TCRs were annotated as SARS-CoV-2-specific when V gene, CDR3 amino acid sequence and J gene were exactly matched to a known reactive TCR set. MIRA supplied the reference SARS-CoV-2 TCR set, which was filtered for enrichment in COVID-19-positive ImmuneCODE repertoires so that public or cross-reactive TCRs were removed. Based on the MIRA antigens, annotated TCRs were further analysed at the level of specific ORF or position within ORF. Depth was the summed frequency of annotated unique rearrangements, while breadth was defined as annotated unique rearrangements over total unique productive rearrangements. Two-sided Wilcoxon rank-sum tests were used to compare TCR breadth between groups. Sourced from immuneACCESS, this table was stored by TCRdb with only in-frame sequences that have V and J called. A share of the clones is absent; for the studies checked, an unresolved V gene accounts for under half, and the remainder has no known explanation. Clonal size and the V and J genes are those of that table, whereas D and trimming came from the DNA. For this sample there are around 320,000 clones; 85% appear just once. The top ten constitute 2.1% of the sample.

This chain joins TRBV29-1 to TRBJ2-5; no D gene call is confident. This TCR was sampled from a person aged 18-65 years who received the Ad26.COV2.S COVID-19 vaccine or a placebo. This specimen consisted of peripheral blood, obtained in a trial of Ad26.COV2.S vaccine versus placebo. This receptor carries the CDR3 CSVEEETQYF. In nucleotides, the sequence is TGCAGCGTTGAGGAAGAGACCCAGTACTTC. Joined to the reference TRBV29-1 and TRBJ2-5 proteins, this CDR3 gives the full variable domain: SAVISQKPSRDICQRGTSLTIQCQVDSQVTMMFWYRQQPGQSLTLIATANQGSEATYESGFVIDKFPISRPNLTFSTLTVSNMSPEDSSIYLCSVEEETQYFGPGTRLLVL.